This is a list of T cell receptor beta chains from one sample in a study of blood T cell repertoires in COVID-19. The data were produced by immunoSEQ multiplex PCR, yet TCRdb's version contains in-frame clones alone and is incomplete. This table holds over 65,000 clones, roughly 90% found once. Source material: peripheral blood. The receptors here all came from a woman aged 55-69 years with acute or convalescent COVID-19. The CDR3 runs from the conserved cysteine through the conserved F or W. A D gene is named only where the DNA matches it firmly. Expanded clones get a size class; other rows say once, few or many, or leave the size out.

clone_size d_call j_call v_call cdr3_aa cdr3_nt
- - TRBJ1-2 TRBV5-4 CASSLEPRENYGYTF TGTGCCAGCAGCTTGGAGCCTCGCGAGAACTATGGCTACACCTTC
- - TRBJ1-1 TRBV5-4 CASSLDYMNTEAFF TGTGCCAGCAGCTTGGATTACATGAACACTGAAGCTTTCTTT
once TRBD1 TRBJ2-2 TRBV5-4 CASSSWTGKNTGELFF TGTGCCAGCAGCTCCTGGACAGGGAAAAACACCGGGGAGCTGTTTTTT
- - TRBJ1-5 TRBV6-1 CASSEGPSSQPQHF TGTGCCAGCAGTGAAGGCCCCTCCAGTCAGCCCCAGCATTTT
- - TRBJ1-1 TRBV7-3 CASSPGGNTEAFF TGTGCCAGCAGCCCCGGGGGGAACACTGAAGCTTTCTTT
- - TRBJ2-3 TRBV7-2 CASSLVAGGPGTDTQYF TGTGCCAGCAGCTTAGTCGCCGGGGGACCGGGCACAGATACGCAGTATTTT
once - TRBJ2-1 TRBV5-1 CASSLTMSYNEQFF TGCGCCAGCAGCTTGACTATGTCCTACAATGAGCAGTTCTTC
- TRBD2 TRBJ2-1 TRBV6-5 CASSPGLENNEQFF TGTGCCAGCAGCCCAGGACTAGAAAACAATGAGCAGTTCTTC
- TRBD2 TRBJ2-1 TRBV5-4 CASSQGLAGAEQFF TGTGCCAGCAGCCAGGGACTAGCGGGGGCTGAGCAGTTCTTC
few TRBD1 TRBJ1-5 TRBV23-1 CASSHPPLDRARNQPQHF TGCGCCAGCAGCCACCCTCCACTCGACAGGGCTCGCAATCAGCCCCAGCATTTT
- TRBD1 TRBJ1-1 TRBV7-2 CAIKQGVTEAFF TGTGCCATCAAACAGGGGGTCACTGAAGCTTTCTTT
- TRBD1 TRBJ2-2 TRBV18 CASSRTGLNTGELFF TGTGCCAGCTCCCGGACAGGGCTGAACACCGGGGAGCTGTTTTTT
few TRBD2 TRBJ2-1 TRBV7-9 CASSTGLAGGRNYNEQFF TGTGCCAGCAGCACCGGACTAGCGGGAGGGCGCAACTACAATGAGCAGTTCTTC
- - TRBJ1-5 TRBV7-2 CASSLAQINQPQHF TGTGCCAGCAGCCTAGCCCAGATAAATCAGCCCCAGCATTTT
- - TRBJ1-2 TRBV10-3 CAISTEREELGYTF TGTGCCATCAGCACGGAGAGAGAGGAGCTAGGCTACACCTTC
- - TRBJ1-1 TRBV7-3 CASSITGNTEAFF TGTGCCAGCAGCATCACAGGGAACACTGAAGCTTTCTTT
- TRBD2 TRBJ2-2 TRBV5-1 CASSPGGSGTGELFF TGCGCCAGCTCCCCGGGGGGGTCGGGCACCGGGGAGCTGTTTTTT
- - TRBJ1-5 TRBV6-1 CASSESGNSNQPQHF TGTGCCAGCAGTGAATCGGGTAATAGCAATCAGCCCCAGCATTTT
- TRBD1 TRBJ1-6 TRBV19 CASRDRANSPLHF TGTGCCAGTAGAGACAGGGCAAATTCACCCCTCCACTTT
- TRBD1 TRBJ2-4 TRBV9 CASTSTRGSTKNIQYF TGTGCCAGCACCAGCACCAGGGGGTCGACCAAAAACATTCAGTACTTC
- - TRBJ2-2 TRBV7-9 CASSLWAGTSGELFF TGTGCCAGCAGCTTATGGGCAGGGACATCCGGGGAGCTGTTTTTT
- - TRBJ2-6 TRBV5-4 CASRAYVASGANVLTF TGTGCCAGCAGAGCCTACGTCGCGTCTGGGGCCAACGTCCTGACTTTC
- TRBD2 TRBJ2-5 TRBV11-2 CASSLGLADIETQYF TGTGCCAGCAGCTTGGGGCTAGCGGATATAGAGACCCAGTACTTC
- - TRBJ1-5 TRBV30 CACNGSNQPQHF TGTGCCTGTAACGGGTCCAATCAGCCCCAGCATTTT